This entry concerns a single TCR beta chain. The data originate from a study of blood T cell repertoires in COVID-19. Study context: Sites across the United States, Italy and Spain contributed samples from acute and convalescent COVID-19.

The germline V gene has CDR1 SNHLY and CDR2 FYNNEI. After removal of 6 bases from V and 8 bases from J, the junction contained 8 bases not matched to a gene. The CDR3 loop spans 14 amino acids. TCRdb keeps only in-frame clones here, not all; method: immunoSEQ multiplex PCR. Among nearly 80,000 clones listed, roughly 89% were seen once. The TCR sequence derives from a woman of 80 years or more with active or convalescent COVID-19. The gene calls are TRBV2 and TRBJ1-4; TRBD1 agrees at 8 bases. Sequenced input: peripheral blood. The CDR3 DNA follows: TGTGCCAGCAGCGGACAGGGCGAACGGGAAAAACTGTTTTTT. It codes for CASSGQGEREKLFF. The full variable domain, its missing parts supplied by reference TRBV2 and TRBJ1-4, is EPEVTQTPSHQVTQMGQEVILRCVPISNHLYFYWYRQILGQKVEFLVSFYNNEISEKSEIFDDQFSVERPDGSNFTLKIRSTKLEDSAMYFCASSGQGEREKLFFGSGTQLSVL.